The 19 T cell receptor beta chains below all came from one sample that was sequenced in a study of response to subunit inactivated influenza vaccine. TCRdb reprocessed the RT-PCR reads with MiXCR, giving one entry per CDR3 protein. The sample lists about 530,000 distinct CDR3 sequences, under 15% occurring once. Source: PBMCs from blood, taken more than 35 days after vaccination. Every receptor here comes from a man aged 50 to 59 who received an inactivated influenza vaccine.

In its sample, this clonotype was seen a few times. This chain connects TRBV24-1 to TRBJ2-1; TRBD2 aligns across 10 bases. The junction had 10 bases not matched to a gene; V was cut back by 3 bases and J by 9 bases. Germline CDR1 is KGHDR and CDR2 is SFDVKD. The CDR3 contains 16 residues. CDR3 nucleotides: TGTGCCACCAGTGATCGTGGACTAGCGGTGGGTTCTGAGCAGTTCTTC. Protein: CATSDRGLAVGSEQFF.

The chain is built from TRBV4-1 and TRBJ2-1; no clear D gene. CDR1 MGHRA and CDR2 YSYEKL come from the germline V gene. Trimming shortened V by 0 bases and J by 3 bases, and 12 bases separated the two germline ends. The CDR3 runs 16 residues. The CDR3 loop is CASSQDTAVGYNEQFF. The CDR3 coding sequence is TGCGCCAGCAGCCAAGACACGGCCGTGGGCTACAATGAGCAGTTCTTC.

The V and J genes are TRBV19 and TRBJ2-1, with D perhaps TRBD2 (6 bases). The CDR3 runs 16 residues. The germline V gene encodes CDR1 LNHDA and CDR2 SQIVND (reference sequence). Trimming took 6 bases from V and 7 from J, leaving 22 bases between them. CDR3 coding DNA: TGTGCCAGTAGGAAGAGGCCCCGGGACTCCTTTAATGAGCAGTTCTTC. It is translated as CASRKRPRDSFNEQFF.

This clonotype was seen once. This may be a read error, as it is one base from a much larger clone. This chain links TRBV2 with TRBJ2-3, with 14 nucleotides matching TRBD2. The length of the CDR3 is 18 residues. Germline values: CDR1 SNHLY, CDR2 FYNNEI. CDR3 residues: CTSSKRLAGGPGTDTQYF. The CDR3 nucleotides read TGTACCAGCAGCAAGCGACTAGCGGGGGGGCCGGGCACAGATACGCAGTATTTT.

The chain joins TRBV21-1 to TRBJ2-4. TRBV21-1 is shown as a pseudogene. This CDR3 contains 16 residues. This chain's CDR3 is CASSNTRHLAKNIQYF. In DNA form, the CDR3 reads TGTGCCAGCAGCAACACACGACATCTAGCCAAAAACATTCAGTACTTC.

This clonotype was observed a few times. The chain carries TRBV29-1 and TRBJ2-3, with D possibly matching TRBD2 (6 bases). The V end lost 2 bases, the J end lost 1 base, and 10 bases lay between the germline ends. The length of the CDR3 is 14 residues. Per germline, CDR1 SQVTM and CDR2 ANQGSEA. The CDR3 spells CSVEHQRGTDTQYF. CDR3 DNA: TGCAGCGTTGAACACCAGCGGGGCACAGATACGCAGTATTTT.

Ten or more counts support this clonotype. The chain recombines TRBV12-3 or TRBV12-4 with TRBJ1-1; 8 bases agree with TRBD1. V was pared by 6 bases and J by 4 bases, with 4 bases of the junction left unmatched. CDR3 length: 13 residues. The CDR3 reads CASRQGGSTEAFF. Here the CDR3 DNA reads TGTGCCAGCAGACAGGGGGGCAGCACTGAAGCTTTCTTT.

This clonotype was detected only a few times. The gene calls are TRBV7-2 and TRBJ2-3, with unresolved D. The CDR3 runs to 15 residues. V lost 1 base and J lost 2, with 10 bases in between. Germline V lookup: CDR1 SGHTA, CDR2 FQGNSA. DNA for the CDR3: TGTGCCAGCAGCTTAGATCTCGAGGCCACAGATACGCAGTATTTT. It is translated as CASSLDLEATDTQYF.

A few counts support this clonotype. The rearrangement uses TRBV6-2 or TRBV6-3 and TRBJ2-7, with 7 bases lining up with TRBD1. Germline-derived CDR1 and CDR2 are MNHEY and SVGEGT. The CDR3 consists of 13 residues. J lost 4 bases, V lost 7 bases, and 7 bases had no gene match. CDR3 in DNA: TGTGCCAGCACCACCGGACAGGAGTACGAGCAGTACTTC. Translation: CASTTGQEYEQYF.

This clonotype was counted a few times. The chain recombines TRBV12-3 or TRBV12-4 with TRBJ1-4; tentative D call: TRBD1 (6 bases). The CDR3 has 11 amino acids. V was clipped by 6 bases and J by 12 bases, with 11 bases between them. CDR3 region: CASRSTGQLFF. As DNA, the CDR3 is TGTGCCAGCAGATCTACAGGGCAACTGTTTTTT.

This chain connects TRBV29-1 to TRBJ1-1; TRBD1 agrees at 7 bases. Losses at the gene ends were 8 bases for V and 4 bases for J; bases not matched to a gene: 7. The CDR3 runs to 12 residues. Germline V lookup: CDR1 SQVTM, CDR2 ANQGSEA. The CDR3 DNA reads as TGCAGCACGGGGTCAGGGGGCACTGAAGCTTTCTTT. Residues: CSTGSGGTEAFF.

CDR3 region: CASSFMTSGGAGDTQYF. For the CDR3, the DNA is TGCGCCAGCAGCTTTATGACTAGCGGGGGGGCCGGAGATACGCAGTATTTT. The chain combines TRBV5-1 with TRBJ2-3, with TRBD2 identical over 14 bases. CDR3 length: 17 amino acids. In germline, CDR1 is SGHRS, CDR2 YFSETQ. Trimming removed 2 bases from V and 5 bases from J; junction bases left unmatched: 7.

The chain couples TRBV4-1 to TRBJ2-1, with TRBD1 as a possible D gene (6 bases). V was cut by 3 bases and J by 8 bases, with 17 bases left in between. CDR1 MGHRA and CDR2 YSYEKL come from the germline V gene. The CDR3 length is 15 residues. CDR3 sequence (DNA): TGCGCCAGCAGCCAGGGAACAGGGATACTCGATGAGCAGTTCTTC. Protein product: CASSQGTGILDEQFF.

The chain has TRBV20-1 and TRBJ1-1; tentative D call: TRBD1 (5 bases). CDR3 length: 14 residues. Germline V gene data show CDR1 as DFQATT and CDR2 as SNEGSKA (reference sequence). V shed 3 bases and J shed 7 bases, with 18 bases lying between them. The CDR3 bases are TGCAGTGCTAGCCTTTATCGGGACGGGGGTGAAGCTTTCTTT. It encodes CSASLYRDGGEAFF.

This clonotype was counted many times. The J gene is TRBJ2-7, the V gene TRBV7-2; D remains ambiguous. CDR1 and CDR2 from the germline V gene are SGHTA and FQGNSA. Trimming stripped 3 bases from V and 3 bases from J, with 12 bases between. This CDR3 comprises 14 residues. In DNA, the CDR3 is TGTGCCAGCAGCTTGGGCTCAGGTAACTACGAGCAGTACTTC. As protein: CASSLGSGNYEQYF.

This chain connects TRBV25-1 to TRBJ1-1; the D gene is possibly TRBD1 (5 bases). In germline, CDR1 is MGHDK, CDR2 SYGVNS. The CDR3 runs 14 residues. The V end lost 0 bases, the J end lost 4 bases, and 9 bases lay between the germline ends. The CDR3 DNA is TGTGCCAGCAGTGAATACGGGGGAGCCACTGAAGCTTTCTTT. Amino acids: CASSEYGGATEAFF.

The chain uses TRBV7-9 and TRBJ2-5, with 12 positions matching TRBD2. Germline lookup yields CDR1 SEHNR and CDR2 FQNEAQ (reference sequence). The V segment lost 5 bases and the J segment 3 bases; nucleotides outside the gene matches: 4. The CDR3 runs 15 residues. In DNA, the CDR3 is TGTGCCAGCAGCCAGCTAGCGGGAGGGGAAGAGACCCAGTACTTC. Protein product: CASSQLAGGEETQYF.

The J gene is TRBJ2-7, the V gene TRBV29-1; D perhaps matches TRBD2 (5 bases). Per the germline V gene, CDR1 is SQVTM and CDR2 is ANQGSEA. The V and J ends lost 7 bases and 0 bases respectively, with 10 bases between them. The CDR3 is made up of 12 amino acids. The CDR3 here is CSGTVSSYEQYF. CDR3 sequence (DNA): TGCAGCGGGACTGTGAGCTCCTACGAGCAGTACTTC.

The CDR3 loop reads CASSPGTIYGYTF. CDR3 nucleotides: TGTGCCAGCAGCCCCGGGACCATCTATGGCTACACCTTC. This chain connects TRBV4-2 to TRBJ1-2; a weak D match, TRBD1 (5 bases). From germline, CDR1 is LGHNA and CDR2 YNFKEQ. The V end was cut by 4 bases, the J end by 4 bases, with 10 bases between. The length of the CDR3 is 13 residues.